This T cell receptor beta chain was obtained from a study of blood T cell repertoires in COVID-19. Study information: The study drew acute and convalescent COVID-19 samples from the United States, Italy and Spain. PBMCs, B-cell-depleted T cells, or T cells provided the cDNA or gDNA that made up the material.

Source study methods: Nucleated cell counts were estimated from reference gene primer amplification. TCRdb's table, derived via immunoSEQ multiplex PCR, lists solely in-frame clones and lacks some. Clone size and the V and J calls come from that table; the DNA yielded D and trimming. The table lists tens of thousands of clones, around 87% of them singletons. This CDR3 has 15 residues. Germline assignment: CDR1 SQVTM and CDR2 ANQGSEA. After removal of 5 bases from V and 9 bases from J, the junction contained 16 bases not matched to a gene. Input material: peripheral blood. The chain combines TRBV29-1 with TRBJ2-1; 7 bases match TRBD1. The clonotype comes from a human donor with acute or convalescent COVID-19. The donor label of this sample is uncertain. CDR3 nucleotides: TGCAGCGTTCCCCCAAGGACAGGAACTTATGGTGAGCAGTTCTTC. It translates to CSVPPRTGTYGEQFF.